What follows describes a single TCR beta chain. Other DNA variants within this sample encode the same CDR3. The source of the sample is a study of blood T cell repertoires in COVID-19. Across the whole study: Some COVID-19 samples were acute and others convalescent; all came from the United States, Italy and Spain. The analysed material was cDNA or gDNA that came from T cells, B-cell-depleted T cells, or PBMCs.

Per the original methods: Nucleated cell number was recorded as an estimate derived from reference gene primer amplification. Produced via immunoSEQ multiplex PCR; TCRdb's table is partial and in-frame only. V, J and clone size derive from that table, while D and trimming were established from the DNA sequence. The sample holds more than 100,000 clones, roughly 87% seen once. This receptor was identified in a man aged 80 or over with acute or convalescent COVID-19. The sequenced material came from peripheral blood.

DNA of the CDR3: TGCGCCAGCAGCTTCACAGGTGGTAATGAAAAACTGTTTTTT. Its translation is CASSFTGGNEKLFF. The V and J genes are TRBV5-1 and TRBJ1-4; D possibly corresponds to TRBD1 (5 bases). Germline assignment: CDR1 SGHRS and CDR2 YFSETQ. The CDR3 has 14 amino acids. V lost 2 bases, J lost 4 bases, and 9 bases lay in between.